Listed here are 9 T cell receptor beta chains from one sample, sequenced in a study of T cell responses to AZD1222 COVID-19 vaccine. The method was immunoSEQ multiplex PCR; TCRdb's version includes in-frame clones alone and lacks a portion of them. The sample lists over 100,000 clones, about 89% seen once, with over 3% in the top ten. The material was peripheral blood, obtained 28 days after the second dose of the MenACWY control vaccine. These receptors were taken from an adult who received the MenACWY meningococcal vaccine as a control.

The J gene is TRBJ2-3, the V gene TRBV24-1, with unresolved D. The CDR3 runs 14 residues. Deletions cut 2 bases from V and 4 bases from J, with 9 bases between. Germline V lookup: CDR1 KGHDR, CDR2 SFDVKD. CDR3 loop: CATSDSLVADTQYF. Written as DNA, the CDR3 is TGTGCCACCAGTGATTCCCTAGTTGCAGATACGCAGTATTTT.

Points on this clone: A junction end diverges from the germline sequence, so it may reflect a read error. Here the CDR3 reads CASAPGQGAVEEQYF. CDR3 nucleotides: TGTGCCAGCGCACCGGGACAGGGGGCGGTGGAGGAGCAGTACTTC. The chain links TRBV18 to TRBJ2-7, with 12 bases lining up with TRBD1. Germline values: CDR1 KGHSH, CDR2 LQKENI. This CDR3 comprises 15 residues. Based on the CDR3 plus reference TRBV18 and TRBJ2-7, the full variable domain is NAGVMQNPRHLVRRRGQEARLRCSPMKGHSHVYWYRQLPEEGLKFMVYLQKENIIDESGMPKERFSAEFPKEGPSILRIQQVVRGDSAAYFCASAPGQGAVEEQYFGPGTRLTVT.

The chain uses TRBV5-6 and TRBJ2-7; D might be TRBD1 or TRBD2, each matching 5 bases. The length of the CDR3 is 15 residues. Germline V CDR1 and CDR2: SGHDT, YYEEEE. V lost 4 bases and J lost 0, with 14 bases in between. The CDR3 here is CASSPLVGVSYEQYF. DNA of the CDR3: TGTGCCAGCAGCCCCCTAGTGGGGGTCTCCTACGAGCAGTACTTC.

This chain uses TRBV5-1 with TRBJ1-2, with TRBD1 identical over 7 bases. Germline V gene data show CDR1 as SGHRS and CDR2 as YFSETQ. V was pared by 0 bases and J by 1 base, with 9 bases of the junction left unmatched. The CDR3 spans 17 residues. The CDR3 DNA reads as TGCGCCAGCAGCTTGGGTGGCAGGGGGATCCTTAACTATGGCTACACCTTC. This sequence encodes CASSLGGRGILNYGYTF.

V gene TRBV5-4 combines with J gene TRBJ1-1, with TRBD1 matching over 8 bases. This CDR3 spans 15 amino acids. CDR1 SGHNT and CDR2 YYREEE come from the germline V gene (reference sequence). V trimming: 0 bases; J trimming: 6 bases; junction bases outside the gene matches: 7. The CDR3 bases are TGTGCCAGCAGCTTGGCGGGCCAGGGGGCATCTGAAGCTTTCTTT. This sequence encodes CASSLAGQGASEAFF.

This sequence joins TRBV5-1 and TRBJ1-3; D unresolved. The germline V gene has CDR1 SGHRS and CDR2 YFSETQ. This CDR3 spans 14 amino acids. Trimming removed 5 bases from V and 0 bases from J, with 9 bases in between. CDR3 amino acids: CASSTASSGNTIYF. The DNA of the CDR3 is TGCGCCAGCAGTACCGCGAGCTCTGGAAACACCATATATTTT.

This clone was seen once. The V call is TRBV4-1, the J call TRBJ2-2, with a possible D match to TRBD2 (5 bases). V was clipped by 0 bases and J by 3 bases, with 8 bases between them. CDR3 length: 15 amino acids. Per the germline V gene, CDR1 is MGHRA and CDR2 is YSYEKL. The CDR3 region is CASSQDSSYTGELFF. CDR3 bases: TGCGCCAGCAGCCAAGATTCTAGCTACACCGGGGAGCTGTTTTTT.

The chain combines TRBV14 with TRBJ1-3; D is uncertain. The V end was cut by 2 bases, the J end by 1 base, with 9 bases between. This CDR3 comprises 15 residues. Per the germline V gene, CDR1 is SGHDN and CDR2 is FVKESK. The CDR3 is CASSQFLRSGNTIYF. CDR3 bases: TGTGCCAGCAGCCAATTTTTGAGGTCTGGAAACACCATATATTTT.

V and J are TRBV5-1 and TRBJ1-5, with D tentatively TRBD1 (6 bases). Looked up from germline, CDR1 is SGHRS and CDR2 is YFSETQ. This CDR3 has 15 residues. V was pared by 3 bases and J by 3 bases, with 13 bases between. The CDR3 reads CASSSTSGANQPQHF. CDR3 DNA: TGCGCCAGCAGCTCAACATCAGGGGCCAATCAGCCCCAGCATTTT.